The T cell receptor (beta chain) described here comes from a study of human T cells and chemical hapten exposure. Notes on the study in general: Patch test score was positively correlated with the counts of TCRs that had expanded at PT1.

This clonotype was counted ten times or more. Its antigen is still unknown. MiXCR, run by TCRdb on the RACE reads, gives a single entry per CDR3 protein. The data hold around 80,000 distinct CDR3 sequences, with approximately 7% observed a single time. Time point denoted: patch test 2, 6 weeks after DPC sensitization. Documented treatment: therapeutic diphenylcyclopropenone sensitization with weekly scalp DPC. The CDR3 spans 14 residues. V shed 3 bases and J shed 0 bases, with 8 bases lying between them. This receptor was taken from a woman aged 25 to 45 with alopecia areata. Some clones in this sample may be carry-over from other donors' samples. The V gene is TRBV12-3 or TRBV12-4, the J gene TRBJ1-2; D remains ambiguous. Sequences were derived from whole blood, sampled in connection with sensitization to the hapten diphenylcyclopropenone (DPC). The CDR3 sequence is CASSFKTANYGYTF. The CDR3 bases are TGTGCCAGCAGTTTTAAGACCGCTAACTATGGCTACACCTTC.